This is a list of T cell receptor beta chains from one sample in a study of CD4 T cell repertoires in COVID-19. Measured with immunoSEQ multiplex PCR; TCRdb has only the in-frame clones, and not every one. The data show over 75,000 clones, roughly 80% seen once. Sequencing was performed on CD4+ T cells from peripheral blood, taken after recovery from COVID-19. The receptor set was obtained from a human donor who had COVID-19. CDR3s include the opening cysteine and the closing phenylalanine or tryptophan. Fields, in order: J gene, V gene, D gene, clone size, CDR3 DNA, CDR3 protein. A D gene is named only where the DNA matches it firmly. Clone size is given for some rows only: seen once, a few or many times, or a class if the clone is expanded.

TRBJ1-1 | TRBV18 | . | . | TGTGCCAGCTCACCACCCGGTCAGAACACTGAAGCTTTCTTT | CASSPPGQNTEAFF
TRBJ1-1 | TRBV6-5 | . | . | TGTGCCAGCAGTTACTCCGAGTCGAACACTGAAGCTTTCTTT | CASSYSESNTEAFF
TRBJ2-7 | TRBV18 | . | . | TGTGCCAGCTCACCACGAGAAGACTACGAGCAGTACTTC | CASSPREDYEQYF
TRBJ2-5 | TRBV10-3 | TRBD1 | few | TGTGCCATCAGTGAGTCAAAGGGGGCGATCCAAGAGACCCAGTACTTC | CAISESKGAIQETQYF
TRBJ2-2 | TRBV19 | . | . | TGTGCCAGTAGTGAGGACTTCGGGGAGCTGTTTTTT | CASSEDFGELFF
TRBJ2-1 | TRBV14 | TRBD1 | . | TGTGCCAGCAGCCAAGAGGTTCGGACAGGAAAGTTCTTC | CASSQEVRTGKFF
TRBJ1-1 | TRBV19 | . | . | TGTGCCAGTAGTCCGAGGACAGAGAACACTGAAGCTTTCTTT | CASSPRTENTEAFF
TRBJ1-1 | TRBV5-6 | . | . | TGTGCCAGCAGCTCGCTCGGAAACACTGAAGCTTTCTTT | CASSSLGNTEAFF
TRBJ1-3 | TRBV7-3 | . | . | TGTGCCATTACTGAGGTAGCCAGCTCTGGAAACACCATATATTTT | CAITEVASSGNTIYF
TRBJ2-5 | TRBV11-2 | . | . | TGTGCCAGCAGCCCTCTCCCGCAAGAGACCCAGTACTTC | CASSPLPQETQYF
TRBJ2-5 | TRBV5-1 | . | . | TGCGCCAGCACCCTTTCCTCACACCTACAAGAGACCCAGTACTTC | CASTLSSHLQETQYF
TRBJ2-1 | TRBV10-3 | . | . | TGTGCCATCAGTGAGGGTAGGGACTACAATGAGCAGTTCTTC | CAISEGRDYNEQFF
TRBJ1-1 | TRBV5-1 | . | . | TGCGCCAGCAGCTTCAAAGGGCAGGACGCCGAAGCTTTCTTT | CASSFKGQDAEAFF
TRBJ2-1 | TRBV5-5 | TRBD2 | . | TGTGCCAGCAGCGGGACGGGACTAGCGGGAGGGTATGAGCAGTTCTTC | CASSGTGLAGGYEQFF
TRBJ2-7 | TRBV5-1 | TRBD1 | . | TGCGCCAGCAGCGATTTCGGGACAGGGGCCTACGAGCAGTACTTC | CASSDFGTGAYEQYF
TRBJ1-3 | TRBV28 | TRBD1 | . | TGTGCCAGCAGTTCCCGGGACAGGCCCAGAGCTGGAAACACCATATATTTT | CASSSRDRPRAGNTIYF
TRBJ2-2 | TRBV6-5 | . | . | TGTGCCAGCAGTTACACCTCTAGCGGGGAGCTGTTTTTT | CASSYTSSGELFF
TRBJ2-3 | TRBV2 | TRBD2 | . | TGTGCCTCAAAGGAGCGGGGGGGTTATCTTACGCAGTATTTT | CASKERGGYLTQYF
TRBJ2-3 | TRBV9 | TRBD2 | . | TGTGCCAGCAGCGCGGGAGGGGGGGCCACAGATACGCAGTATTTT | CASSAGGGATDTQYF
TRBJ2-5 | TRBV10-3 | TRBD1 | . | TGTGCCATCAGTGCATTGGACAGGGGGCACCAAGAGACCCAGTACTTC | CAISALDRGHQETQYF